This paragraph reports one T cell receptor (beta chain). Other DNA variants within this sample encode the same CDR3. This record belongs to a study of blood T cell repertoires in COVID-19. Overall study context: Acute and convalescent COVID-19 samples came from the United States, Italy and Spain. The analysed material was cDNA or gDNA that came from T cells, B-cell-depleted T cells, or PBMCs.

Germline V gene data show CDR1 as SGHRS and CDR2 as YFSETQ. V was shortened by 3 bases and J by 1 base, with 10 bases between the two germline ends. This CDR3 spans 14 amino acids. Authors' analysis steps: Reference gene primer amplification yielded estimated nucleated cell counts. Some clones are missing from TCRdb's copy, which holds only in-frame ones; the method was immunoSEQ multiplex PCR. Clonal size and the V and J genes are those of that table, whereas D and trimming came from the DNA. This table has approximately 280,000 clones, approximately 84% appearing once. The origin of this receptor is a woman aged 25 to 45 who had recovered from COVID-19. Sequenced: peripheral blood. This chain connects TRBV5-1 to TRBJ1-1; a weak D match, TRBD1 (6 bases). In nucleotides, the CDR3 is TGCGCCAGCAGCTCGGGACAACCGAACACTGAAGCTTTCTTT. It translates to CASSSGQPNTEAFF.